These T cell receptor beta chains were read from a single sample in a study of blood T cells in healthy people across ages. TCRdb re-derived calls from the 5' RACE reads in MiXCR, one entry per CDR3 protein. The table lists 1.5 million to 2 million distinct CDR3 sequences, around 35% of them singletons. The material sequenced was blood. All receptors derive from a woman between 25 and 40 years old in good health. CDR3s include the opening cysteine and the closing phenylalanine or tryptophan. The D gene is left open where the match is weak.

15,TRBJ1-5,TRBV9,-,CASSLTGDLRQPQHF
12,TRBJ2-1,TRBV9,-,CASSVDGVEQFF
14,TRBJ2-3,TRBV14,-,CASSQQGSRDTQYF
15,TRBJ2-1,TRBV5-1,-,CASSQEGERRSEQFF
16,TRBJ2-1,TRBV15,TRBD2,CATSSESGGSYNEQFF
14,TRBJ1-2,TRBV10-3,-,CAITRAPTNYGYTF
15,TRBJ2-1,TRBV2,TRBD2,CASPGGRALNNEQFF
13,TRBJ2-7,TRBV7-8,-,CASSSDPSYEQYF
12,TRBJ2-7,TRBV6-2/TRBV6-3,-,CASSTDYDEQYF
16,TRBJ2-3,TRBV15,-,CATSRDTRLEGDTQYF
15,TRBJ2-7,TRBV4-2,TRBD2,CASSQDPSGKLEQYF
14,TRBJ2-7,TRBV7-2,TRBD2,CASSLTSGRSEQYF
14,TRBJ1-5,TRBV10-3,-,CAISAGAGNQPQHF
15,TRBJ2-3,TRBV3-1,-,CASSQGPGFTDTQYF
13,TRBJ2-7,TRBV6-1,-,CTSMGRNSYEQYF
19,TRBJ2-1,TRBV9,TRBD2,CASSGASGGVFSSYNEQFF
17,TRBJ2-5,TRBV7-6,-,CASSFTQGREYQETQYF
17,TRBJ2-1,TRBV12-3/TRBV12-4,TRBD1,CASSPRTGGNIYNEQFF